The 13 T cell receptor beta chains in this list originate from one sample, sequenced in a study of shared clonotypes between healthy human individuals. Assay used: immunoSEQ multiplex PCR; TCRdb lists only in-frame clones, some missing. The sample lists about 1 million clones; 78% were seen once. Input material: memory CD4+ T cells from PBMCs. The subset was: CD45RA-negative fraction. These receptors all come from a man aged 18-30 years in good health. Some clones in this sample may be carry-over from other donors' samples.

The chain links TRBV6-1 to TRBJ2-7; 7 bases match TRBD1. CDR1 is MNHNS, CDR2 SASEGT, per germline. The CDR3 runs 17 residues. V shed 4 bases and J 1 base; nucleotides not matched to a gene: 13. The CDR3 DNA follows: TGTGCCAGCAGTGGACTACCGGGACAGCAAGATTCCTACGAGCAGTACTTC. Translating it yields CASSGLPGQQDSYEQYF.

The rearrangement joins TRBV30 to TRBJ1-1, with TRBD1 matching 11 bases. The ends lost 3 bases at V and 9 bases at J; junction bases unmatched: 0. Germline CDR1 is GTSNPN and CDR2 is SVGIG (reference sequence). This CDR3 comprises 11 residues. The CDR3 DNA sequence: TGTGCCTGGAGGGACAGGGGGCAAGCTTTCTTT. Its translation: CAWRDRGQAFF.

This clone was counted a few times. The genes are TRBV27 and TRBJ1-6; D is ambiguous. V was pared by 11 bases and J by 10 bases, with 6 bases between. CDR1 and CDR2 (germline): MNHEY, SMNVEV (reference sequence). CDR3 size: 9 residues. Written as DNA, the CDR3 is TGTGCCTCGGGATCACCCCTCCACTTT. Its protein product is CASGSPLHF.

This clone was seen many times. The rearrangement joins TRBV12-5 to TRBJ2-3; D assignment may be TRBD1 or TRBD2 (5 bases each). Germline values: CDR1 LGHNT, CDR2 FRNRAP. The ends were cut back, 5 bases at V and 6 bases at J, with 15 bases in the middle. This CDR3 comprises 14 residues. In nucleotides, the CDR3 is TGTGCTAGTGGTCCACCTGAGGGGACGGATACGCAGTATTTT. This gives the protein CASGPPEGTDTQYF.

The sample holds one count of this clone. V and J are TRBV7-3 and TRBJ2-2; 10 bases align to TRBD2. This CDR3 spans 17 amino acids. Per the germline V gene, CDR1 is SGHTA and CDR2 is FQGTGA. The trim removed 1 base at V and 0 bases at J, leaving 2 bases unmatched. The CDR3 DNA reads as TGTGCCAGCAGCTTAATGGGACTAGCGACGAACACCGGGGAGCTGTTTTTT. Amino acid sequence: CASSLMGLATNTGELFF.

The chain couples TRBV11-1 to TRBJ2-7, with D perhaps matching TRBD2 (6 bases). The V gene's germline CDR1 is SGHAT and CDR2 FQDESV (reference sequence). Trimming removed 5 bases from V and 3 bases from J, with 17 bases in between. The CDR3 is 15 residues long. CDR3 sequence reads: CASSQDREYSYEQYF. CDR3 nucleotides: TGTGCCAGCAGCCAAGACCGGGAGTATAGCTACGAGCAGTACTTC. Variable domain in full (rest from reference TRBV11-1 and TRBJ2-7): EAEVAQSPRYKITEKSQAVAFWCDPISGHATLYWYRQILGQGPELLVQFQDESVVDDSQLPKDRFSAERLKGVDSTLKIQPAELGDSAMYLCASSQDREYSYEQYFGPGTRLTVT.

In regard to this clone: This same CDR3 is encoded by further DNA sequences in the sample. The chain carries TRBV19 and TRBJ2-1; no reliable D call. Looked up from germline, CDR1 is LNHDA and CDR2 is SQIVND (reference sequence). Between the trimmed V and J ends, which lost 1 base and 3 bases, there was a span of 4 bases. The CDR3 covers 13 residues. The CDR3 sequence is CASSIGNYNEQFF. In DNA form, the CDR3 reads TGTGCCAGTAGTATAGGAAACTACAATGAGCAGTTCTTC.

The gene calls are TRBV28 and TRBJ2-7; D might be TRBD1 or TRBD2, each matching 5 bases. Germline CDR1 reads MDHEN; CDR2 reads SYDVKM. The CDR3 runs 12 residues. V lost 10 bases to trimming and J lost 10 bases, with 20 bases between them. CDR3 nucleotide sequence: TGTGCCACCGGGGCCCGGGCCCTCCGTCAGTACTTC. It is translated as CATGARALRQYF.

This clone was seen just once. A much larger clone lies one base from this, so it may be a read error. The CDR3 bases are TGCAGCGTTACCCCGACCACCCCCGAGGCCCAGTACTTC. It specifies CSVTPTTPEAQYF. The V and J genes are TRBV29-1 and TRBJ2-5; no firm D call. CDR3 size: 13 residues. Germline CDR1 is SQVTM and CDR2 is ANQGSEA. Trimming removed 5 bases from V and 9 bases from J, with 19 bases in between. Full variable domain (outside the CDR3, taken from reference TRBV29-1 and TRBJ2-5): SAVISQKPSRDICQRGTSLTIQCQVDSQVTMMFWYRQQPGQSLTLIATANQGSEATYESGFVIDKFPISRPNLTFSTLTVSNMSPEDSSIYLCSVTPTTPEAQYFGPGTRLLVL.

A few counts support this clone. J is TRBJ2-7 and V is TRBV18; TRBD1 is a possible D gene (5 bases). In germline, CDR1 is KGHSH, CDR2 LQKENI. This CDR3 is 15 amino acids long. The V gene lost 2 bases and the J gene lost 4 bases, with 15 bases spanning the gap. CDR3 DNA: TGTGCCAGCTCACCAGGCAGGGTGGGGTTGTACGAGCAGTACTTC. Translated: CASSPGRVGLYEQYF.

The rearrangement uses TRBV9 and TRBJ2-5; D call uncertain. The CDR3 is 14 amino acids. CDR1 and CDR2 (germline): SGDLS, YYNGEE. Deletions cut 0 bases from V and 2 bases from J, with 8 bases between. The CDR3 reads CASSVGPEQETQYF. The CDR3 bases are TGTGCCAGCAGCGTAGGACCAGAACAAGAGACCCAGTACTTC.

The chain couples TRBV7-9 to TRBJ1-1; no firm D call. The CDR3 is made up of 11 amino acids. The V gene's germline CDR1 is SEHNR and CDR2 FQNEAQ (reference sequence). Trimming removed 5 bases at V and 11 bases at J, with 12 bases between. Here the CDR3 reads CASSRLQGAFF. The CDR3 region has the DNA TGTGCCAGCAGCCGCCTGCAAGGGGCTTTCTTT.

The CDR3 DNA follows: TGTGCCAGCTCACCACAGCGGTTGGGACAGGGTCCTGAGCAGTTCTTC. Amino acids: CASSPQRLGQGPEQFF. The chain links TRBV18 to TRBJ2-1, with TRBD1 identical over 9 bases. CDR1 and CDR2 (germline): KGHSH, LQKENI. The CDR3 extends over 16 amino acids. Trimming at V came to 1 base and at J to 9 bases, leaving 10 bases not matched to a gene.